Listed below are T cell receptor beta chains from one sample, sequenced in a study of CD8 T cells in ankylosing spondylitis. One entry per CDR3 protein results from TCRdb running MiXCR on the 5' RACE reads. Here the sample spans about 240,000 distinct CDR3 sequences, less than 9.5% being singletons. Sequencing was carried out using blood, either unsorted or a sorted T cell fraction (not recorded which). The receptors here all came from a female donor with ankylosing spondylitis or in good health (not recorded which). Both conserved end residues are trimmed from each CDR3.

V | CDR3
TRBV20-1 | SGEGEGLNEQF
TRBV5-1 | ASSVSGSQGEQF
TRBV28 | ASSSLDRAKTQY
TRBV3-1 | ASSPGPPRDSGNTIY
TRBV11-3 | ASSSSISTDTQY
TRBV18 | ASSPILGPATNEKLF
TRBV11-2 | ASSSLGAYNEQF
TRBV5-1 | ASSLGGGPMNTEAF
TRBV7-6 | ASSPRTDTYEQY
TRBV20-1 | SASRIGGENGYT
TRBV20-1 | SARDSGVSASWGYT
TRBV27 | ASSLSVYYEQF
TRBV12-3/TRBV12-4 | ASSFTRETQY
TRBV3-1 | ASSQGPGRGPYNEQF
TRBV7-2 | ASSLETGGWEQF
TRBV12-3/TRBV12-4 | ASSLSVSGNTIY
TRBV20-1 | SARPGTQGGIQY
TRBV29-1 | SVESRGKSYNEQF
TRBV7-9 | ASSFDGWTQY
TRBV19 | ASRGLAGDNEQF
TRBV6-5 | ASSYSVELAGLGSPLH
TRBV15 | ATSREALKVPYNEQF
TRBV28 | ASNDRGLNEQY
TRBV5-1 | ASSLWPGVAETQY
TRBV7-2 | ASSSRPRAYEQY
TRBV5-1 | ASSSTGGNSPLH
TRBV20-1 | SASLAGSLGGTQY
TRBV27 | ASSWESVGYEQY
TRBV29-1 | SVERGSRGKLF
TRBV10-2 | ASGRLSGGTGELF
TRBV7-3 | ASSFNSGLAGVSTDTQY
TRBV10-3 | AISERQGSQPQH
TRBV4-3 | ASSHTSGMGNEQF
TRBV5-1 | ASHLGGAGTDTQY
TRBV27 | ASSTTGLAGGPRNFYEQY
TRBV27 | ASSLAPGRASQRLNEQF